Each of the 23 T cell receptor beta chains below was sequenced from the same sample in a study of shared clonotypes between healthy human individuals. Using immunoSEQ multiplex PCR, the repertoire was profiled, and TCRdb retains in-frame clones only, with some absent. The repertoire holds approximately 1,000,000 clones, with around 77% as singletons. Input material: memory CD4+ T cells from PBMCs. Subset reported: CD45RA-negative fraction. The receptors shown here come from a man younger than 35 in good health. Some clones in this sample may be carry-over from other donors' samples.

With regard to this clone: This sample also contains other DNA sequences that code for the same CDR3. V and J are TRBV11-3 and TRBJ2-3, with D possibly being TRBD1 or TRBD2 (5 bases each). V lost 0 bases to trimming and J lost 6 bases, with 10 bases between them. The CDR3 runs to 14 residues. Germline CDR1 reads SGHNT; CDR2 reads YENEEA. CDR3 bases: TGTGCCAGCAGCTTAGATGGGGGAACCGATACGCAGTATTTT. Amino acids: CASSLDGGTDTQYF.

V and J are TRBV7-9 and TRBJ1-2; TRBD1 might be the D (6 bases). Germline CDR1 SEHNR, CDR2 FQNEAQ (reference sequence). V lost 1 base, J lost 10 bases, and 13 bases lay in between. This CDR3 region has 13 residues. CDR3 sequence: CASSLGVGQFYTF. CDR3 nucleotide sequence: TGTGCCAGCAGCTTAGGCGTCGGACAGTTCTACACCTTC.

This sequence joins TRBV6-5 and TRBJ1-3; D is ambiguous. The CDR3 has 13 amino acids. Germline loops: CDR1 MNHEY, CDR2 SVGAGI. Trimming took 7 bases from V and 4 from J, leaving 11 bases between them. CDR3 coding DNA: TGTGCCAGCAAGGCGCCTGGGGGAAACACCATATATTTT. Translating it yields CASKAPGGNTIYF.

The chain joins TRBV25-1 to TRBJ2-5; D remains unclear. From germline, CDR1 is MGHDK and CDR2 SYGVNS. The V gene lost 6 bases and the J gene lost 6 bases, with 11 bases spanning the gap. The CDR3 has 12 amino acids. CDR3 in amino acids: CASSETVKTQYF. CDR3 sequence (DNA): TGTGCCAGCAGCGAAACGGTGAAGACCCAGTACTTC.

V usage is TRBV18 and J usage is TRBJ1-3, with 7 bases aligning to TRBD1. There are 16 residues in the CDR3. The V segment lost 4 bases and the J segment 2 bases; nucleotides outside the gene matches: 8. CDR1 and CDR2 (germline): KGHSH, LQKENI. This CDR3 reads CASSRGGSVTGNTIYF. CDR3 in DNA: TGTGCCAGCTCACGAGGGGGCTCAGTGACTGGAAACACCATATATTTT.

The rearrangement joins TRBV15 to TRBJ1-1; tentative D call: TRBD1 (5 bases). The CDR3 length is 14 residues. Between the trimmed V and J ends, which lost 5 bases and 5 bases, there was a span of 15 bases. Germline assignment: CDR1 LNHNV and CDR2 YYDKDF (reference sequence). The CDR3 here is CATSERRRGTEAFF. CDR3 coding DNA: TGTGCCACCAGCGAGCGACGGCGGGGGACTGAAGCTTTCTTT.

V and J are TRBV25-1 and TRBJ2-2, with 8 bases identical to TRBD2. The V gene end was trimmed by 1 base and the J gene end by 0 bases; junction bases not matched to a gene: 1. The germline gives CDR1 MGHDK, CDR2 SYGVNS. The CDR3 has 16 amino acids. The CDR3 sequence: CASSESSGSNTGELFF. The DNA for the CDR3 is TGTGCCAGCAGTGAATCTAGCGGGTCGAACACCGGGGAGCTGTTTTTT.

V usage is TRBV27 and J usage is TRBJ2-3; no clear D gene. Germline-derived CDR1 and CDR2 are MNHEY and SMNVEV (reference sequence). The length of the CDR3 is 13 residues. The V end was cut by 5 bases, the J end by 3 bases, with 9 bases between. CDR3 region: CASSTARTDTQYF. In nucleotides, the CDR3 is TGTGCCAGCAGTACTGCCAGAACAGATACGCAGTATTTT.

This chain joins TRBV7-2 and TRBJ2-3, with 10 bases matching TRBD1. The ends lost 0 bases at V and 3 bases at J; junction bases unmatched: 3. CDR3 size: 16 residues. Germline loops: CDR1 SGHTA, CDR2 FQGNSA. The CDR3 sequence: CASSLARTGGTDTQYF. The CDR3 bases are TGTGCCAGCAGCTTAGCCCGGACAGGGGGTACAGATACGCAGTATTTT.

This clone showed up just once. The J gene is TRBJ2-7, the V gene TRBV9; D uncertain. Germline V gene sequence: CDR1 SGDLS, CDR2 YYNGEE. CDR3 length equals 14 residues. Trimming took 4 bases from V and 4 from J, leaving 15 bases between them. CDR3 DNA: TGTGCCAGCAGCCCTCGGTTCGAGGTTTACGAGCAGTACTTC. Its translation is CASSPRFEVYEQYF.

This clone was seen a few times. This chain connects TRBV11-2 to TRBJ2-7; D is perhaps TRBD2 (7 bases). The CDR3 covers 17 residues. Per germline, CDR1 SGHAT and CDR2 FQNNGV. V was clipped by 3 bases and J by 0 bases, with 18 bases between them. For the CDR3, the DNA is TGTGCCAGCAGCTTGCGGAGGGGGGGCTTGAGCTCCTACGAGCAGTACTTC. Translation: CASSLRRGGLSSYEQYF.

Turning to this clone: This may come from a read error, since a much larger clone is one base off. The V call is TRBV7-8, the J call TRBJ2-7, with D unclear. V lost 0 bases and J 0 bases, leaving 6 bases between the germline ends. Germline V gene sequence: CDR1 SGHVS, CDR2 FQNEAQ. The CDR3 consists of 14 residues. CDR3 sequence reads: CASSLAGISYEQYF. CDR3 sequence (DNA): TGTGCCAGCAGCTTAGCGGGGATCTCCTACGAGCAGTACTTC.

This clone appeared a few times. Relative to the germline gene, one junction end is altered; a read error may explain this. The CDR3 DNA reads as TGTGCCAGCAGTTCCCCGAACACTGAAGCTCTCTTT. Its protein is CASSSPNTEALF. This chain uses TRBV27 with TRBJ1-1; D is unresolved. This CDR3 spans 12 amino acids. The V gene's germline CDR1 is MNHEY and CDR2 SMNVEV (reference sequence).

This clone occurred a few times. This chain links TRBV7-9 with TRBJ2-5; D may be TRBD1 or TRBD2 (5 bases each). The DNA end is a closer match to TRBJ2-7, so the J assignment may be wrong. The CDR3 contains 16 residues. Per the germline V gene, CDR1 is SEHNR and CDR2 is FQNEAQ (reference sequence). CDR3 nucleotides: TGTGCCAGCAGCTTAGGGGGGACGGTCTTCTCCTACGAGCAGTACTTC. Translation: CASSLGGTVFSYEQYF.

This clone was counted once. The chain is built from TRBV5-1 and TRBJ2-1; the D is unclear. The CDR3 contains 12 residues. V was shortened by 0 bases and J by 10 bases, with 8 bases between the two germline ends. The germline V gene encodes CDR1 SGHRS and CDR2 YFSETQ. CDR3 in DNA: TGCGCCAGCAGCTTGGTTGGTGGGGAGCAGTTCTTC. Amino acid sequence: CASSLVGGEQFF. Complete variable domain (other parts from reference TRBV5-1 and TRBJ2-1): KAGVTQTPRYLIKTRGQQVTLSCSPISGHRSVSWYQQTPGQGLQFLFEYFSETQRNKGNFPGRFSGRQFSNSRSEMNVSTLELGDSALYLCASSLVGGEQFFGPGTRLTVL.

For this clone: Possible read error: a much larger clone is one base away. The same CDR3 also results from other DNA sequences found in this sample. The chain uses TRBV11-2 and TRBJ2-2; no firm D call. The CDR3 is 12 residues long. CDR1 SGHAT and CDR2 FQNNGV come from the germline V gene. Deletions cut 1 base from V and 5 bases from J, with 2 bases between. CDR3 sequence reads: CASSLGTGELFF. CDR3 in DNA: TGTGCCAGCAGCTTAGGTACCGGGGAGCTGTTTTTT.

The chain couples TRBV2 to TRBJ1-5; D is possibly TRBD1 (6 bases). This CDR3 spans 15 amino acids. The germline V and J ends were trimmed by 5 bases and 5 bases, with 16 bases remaining between them. The germline V gene has CDR1 SNHLY and CDR2 FYNNEI. The CDR3 DNA is TGTGCCAGCAGTCCTGACGGGGGCAAACATCAGCCCCAGCATTTT. It codes for CASSPDGGKHQPQHF.

The chain combines TRBV27 with TRBJ1-2; 10 nucleotides match TRBD1. Germline CDR1 is MNHEY and CDR2 is SMNVEV (reference sequence). The V and J ends lost 5 bases and 7 bases, in that order; junction bases with no gene match: 16. The CDR3 covers 17 residues. For the CDR3, the DNA is TGTGCCAGCAGTCCCAAACCCCCCGGGACAGGGGCAGGTGGCTACACCTTC. Translating gives CASSPKPPGTGAGGYTF.

This clone appeared a single time. The chain has TRBV7-2 and TRBJ2-5; 7 nucleotides agree with TRBD1. CDR1 SGHTA and CDR2 FQGNSA come from the germline V gene. With V trimmed by 1 base and J by 1 base, 3 bases remained unmatched. The CDR3 length is 15 residues. CDR3 nucleotides: TGTGCCAGCAGCTTAGGGGACAGCCTCCAAGAGACCCAGTACTTC. This encodes CASSLGDSLQETQYF.

This sequence joins TRBV7-9 and TRBJ1-2; perhaps TRBD1 as D (5 bases). CDR1 and CDR2 (germline): SEHNR, FQNEAQ (reference sequence). V was trimmed by 1 base and J by 3 bases, leaving 12 bases between them. The CDR3 runs to 15 residues. CDR3 in DNA: TGTGCCAGCAGCTTAGTAGTAGGGGCACACTATGGCTACACCTTC. Its translation is CASSLVVGAHYGYTF.

This clone was recorded at least ten times. Different DNA sequences within this sample yield the same CDR3. This chain joins TRBV30 and TRBJ1-2; D not resolved. The CDR3 runs 13 residues. V was shortened by 8 bases and J by 8 bases, with 21 bases between the two germline ends. In germline, CDR1 is GTSNPN, CDR2 SVGIG (reference sequence). The CDR3 nucleotides read TGTGCCCGGCGGAGGCAGGACCTTGGGGGCTACACCTTC. Residues: CARRRQDLGGYTF.

V is TRBV7-9 and J is TRBJ2-1; no reliable D call. Germline lookup yields CDR1 SEHNR and CDR2 FQNEAQ (reference sequence). V dropped 4 bases and J dropped 7 bases, with 11 bases sitting between them. CDR3 length equals 13 residues. For the CDR3, the DNA is TGTGCCAGCAGCTCTCCCAGTCTGAATGAGCAGTTCTTC. Translated: CASSSPSLNEQFF.

This chain connects TRBV5-4 to TRBJ2-3; either TRBD1 or TRBD2 may supply D (6 bases each). This CDR3 has 15 residues. Germline CDR1 reads SGHNT; CDR2 reads YYREEE (reference sequence). Trimming took 0 bases from V and 2 from J, leaving 10 bases between them. The CDR3 here is CASSLEGGPTDTQYF. CDR3 nucleotide sequence: TGTGCCAGCAGCTTGGAGGGGGGACCCACAGATACGCAGTATTTT.